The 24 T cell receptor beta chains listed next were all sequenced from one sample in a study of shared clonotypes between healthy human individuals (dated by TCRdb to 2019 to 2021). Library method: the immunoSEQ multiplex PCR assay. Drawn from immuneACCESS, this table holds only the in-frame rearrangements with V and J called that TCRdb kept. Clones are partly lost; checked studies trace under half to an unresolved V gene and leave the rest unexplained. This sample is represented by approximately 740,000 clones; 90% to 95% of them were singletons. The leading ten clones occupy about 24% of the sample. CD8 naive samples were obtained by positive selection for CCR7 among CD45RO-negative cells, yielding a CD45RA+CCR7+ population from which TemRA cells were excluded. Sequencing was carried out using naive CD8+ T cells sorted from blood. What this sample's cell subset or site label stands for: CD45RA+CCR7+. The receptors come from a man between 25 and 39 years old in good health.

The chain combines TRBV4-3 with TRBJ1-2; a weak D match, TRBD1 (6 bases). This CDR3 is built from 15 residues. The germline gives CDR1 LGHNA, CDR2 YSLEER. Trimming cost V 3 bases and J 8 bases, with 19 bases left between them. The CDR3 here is CASSQDNRASWGYTF. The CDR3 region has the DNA TGCGCCAGCAGCCAGGATAACAGGGCTTCCTGGGGCTACACCTTC.

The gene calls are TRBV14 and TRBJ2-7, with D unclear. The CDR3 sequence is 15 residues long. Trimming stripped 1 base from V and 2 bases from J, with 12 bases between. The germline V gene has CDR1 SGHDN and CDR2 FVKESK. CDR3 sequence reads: CASSQGVNGPYEQYF. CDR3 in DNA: TGTGCCAGCAGCCAAGGGGTCAATGGCCCCTACGAGCAGTACTTC. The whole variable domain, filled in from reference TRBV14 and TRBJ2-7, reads EAGVTQFPSHSVIEKGQTVTLRCDPISGHDNLYWYRRVMGKEIKFLLHFVKESKQDESGMPNNRFLAERTGGTYSTLKVQPAELEDSGVYFCASSQGVNGPYEQYFGPGTRLTVT.

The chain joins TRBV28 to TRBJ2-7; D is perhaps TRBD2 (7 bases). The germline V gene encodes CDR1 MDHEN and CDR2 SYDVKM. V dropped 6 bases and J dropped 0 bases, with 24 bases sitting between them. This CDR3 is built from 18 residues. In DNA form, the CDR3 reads TGTGCCAGCAGAGGGGGGGTCGACGGACAGATCAGCTCCTACGAGCAGTACTTC. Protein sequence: CASRGGVDGQISSYEQYF.

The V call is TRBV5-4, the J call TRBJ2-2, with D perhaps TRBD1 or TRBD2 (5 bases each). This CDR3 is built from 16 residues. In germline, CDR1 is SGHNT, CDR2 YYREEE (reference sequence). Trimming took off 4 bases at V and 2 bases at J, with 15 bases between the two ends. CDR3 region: CASSAGWDLNTGELFF. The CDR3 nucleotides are TGTGCCAGCAGCGCCGGGTGGGACCTAAACACCGGGGAGCTGTTTTTT.

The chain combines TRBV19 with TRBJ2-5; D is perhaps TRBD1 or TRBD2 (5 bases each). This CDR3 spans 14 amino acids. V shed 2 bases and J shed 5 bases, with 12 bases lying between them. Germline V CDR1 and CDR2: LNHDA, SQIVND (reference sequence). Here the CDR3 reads CASSILAGSETQYF. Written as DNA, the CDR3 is TGTGCCAGTAGTATATTGGCAGGGAGTGAGACCCAGTACTTC.

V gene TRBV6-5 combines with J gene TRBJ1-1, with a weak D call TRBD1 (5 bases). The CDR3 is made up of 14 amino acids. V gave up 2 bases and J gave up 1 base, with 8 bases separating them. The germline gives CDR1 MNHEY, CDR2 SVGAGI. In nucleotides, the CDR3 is TGTGCCAGCAGTTACGAGGGGACGAACACTGAAGCTTTCTTT. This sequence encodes CASSYEGTNTEAFF.

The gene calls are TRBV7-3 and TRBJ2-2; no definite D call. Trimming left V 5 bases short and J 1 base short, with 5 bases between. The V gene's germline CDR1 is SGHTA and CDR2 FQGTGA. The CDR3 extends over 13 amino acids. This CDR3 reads CASSAQNTGELFF. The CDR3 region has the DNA TGTGCCAGCAGCGCTCAGAACACCGGGGAGCTGTTTTTT.

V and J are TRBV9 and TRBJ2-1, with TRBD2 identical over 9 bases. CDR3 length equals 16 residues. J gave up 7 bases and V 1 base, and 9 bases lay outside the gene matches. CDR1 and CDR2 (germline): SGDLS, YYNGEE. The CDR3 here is CASSVLGSGSSNEQFF. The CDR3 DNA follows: TGTGCCAGCAGCGTACTGGGTAGCGGGAGCTCTAATGAGCAGTTCTTC.

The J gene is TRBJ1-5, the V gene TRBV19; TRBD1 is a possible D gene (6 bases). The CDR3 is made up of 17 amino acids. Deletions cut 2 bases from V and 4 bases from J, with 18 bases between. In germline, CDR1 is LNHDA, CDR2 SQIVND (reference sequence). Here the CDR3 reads CASSIWQGTPRNQPQHF. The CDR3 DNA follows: TGTGCCAGTAGTATATGGCAGGGGACACCCCGGAATCAGCCCCAGCATTTT.

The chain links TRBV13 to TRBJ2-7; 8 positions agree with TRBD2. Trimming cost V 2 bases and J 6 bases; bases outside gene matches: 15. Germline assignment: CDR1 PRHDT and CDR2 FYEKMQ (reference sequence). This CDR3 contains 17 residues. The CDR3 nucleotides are TGTGCCAGCAGCTTAAGGTCCAGCGGGAGTAAAGGCTCCGAGCAGTACTTC. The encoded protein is CASSLRSSGSKGSEQYF.

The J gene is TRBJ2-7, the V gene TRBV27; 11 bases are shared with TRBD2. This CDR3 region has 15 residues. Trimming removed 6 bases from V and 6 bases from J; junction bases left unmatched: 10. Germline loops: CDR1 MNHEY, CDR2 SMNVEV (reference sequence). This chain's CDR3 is CASSPNELAGGEQYF. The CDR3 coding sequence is TGTGCCAGCAGCCCGAACGAGCTAGCGGGAGGCGAGCAGTACTTC.

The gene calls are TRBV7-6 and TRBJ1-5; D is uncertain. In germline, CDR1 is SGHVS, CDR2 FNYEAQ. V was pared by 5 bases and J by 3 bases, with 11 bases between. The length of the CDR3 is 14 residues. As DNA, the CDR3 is TGTGCCAGCAGCCTGGACGGATTCAATCAGCCCCAGCATTTT. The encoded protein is CASSLDGFNQPQHF.

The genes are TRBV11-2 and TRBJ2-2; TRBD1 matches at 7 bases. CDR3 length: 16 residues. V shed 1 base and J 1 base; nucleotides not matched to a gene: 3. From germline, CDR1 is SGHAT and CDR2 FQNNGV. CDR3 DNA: TGTGCCAGCAGCTTAGTAGGACAGGTGAACACCGGGGAGCTGTTTTTT. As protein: CASSLVGQVNTGELFF.

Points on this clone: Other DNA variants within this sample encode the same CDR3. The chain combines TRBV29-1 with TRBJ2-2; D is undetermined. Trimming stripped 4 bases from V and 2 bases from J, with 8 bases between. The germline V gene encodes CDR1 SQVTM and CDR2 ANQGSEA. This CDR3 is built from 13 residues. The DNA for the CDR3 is TGCAGCGTTGGGCAACCAAACACCGGGGAGCTGTTTTTT. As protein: CSVGQPNTGELFF.

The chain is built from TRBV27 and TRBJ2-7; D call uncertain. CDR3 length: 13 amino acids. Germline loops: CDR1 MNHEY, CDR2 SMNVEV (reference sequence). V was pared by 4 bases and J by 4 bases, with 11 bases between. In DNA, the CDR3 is TGTGCCAGCAGTTCCACGGTTGCTTACGAGCAGTACTTC. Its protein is CASSSTVAYEQYF.

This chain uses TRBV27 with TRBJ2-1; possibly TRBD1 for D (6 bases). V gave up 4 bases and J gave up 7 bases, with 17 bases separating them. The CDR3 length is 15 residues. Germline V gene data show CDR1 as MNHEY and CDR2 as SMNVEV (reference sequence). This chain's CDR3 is CASSSHTGTINEQFF. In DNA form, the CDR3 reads TGTGCCAGCAGTTCCCACACCGGGACAATAAATGAGCAGTTCTTC.

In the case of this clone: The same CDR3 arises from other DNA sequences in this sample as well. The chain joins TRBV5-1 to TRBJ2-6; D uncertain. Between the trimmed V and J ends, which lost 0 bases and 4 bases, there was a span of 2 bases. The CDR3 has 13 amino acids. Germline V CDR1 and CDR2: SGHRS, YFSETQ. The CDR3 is CASSLAGANVLTF. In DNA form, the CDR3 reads TGCGCCAGCAGCTTGGCCGGGGCCAACGTCCTGACTTTC.

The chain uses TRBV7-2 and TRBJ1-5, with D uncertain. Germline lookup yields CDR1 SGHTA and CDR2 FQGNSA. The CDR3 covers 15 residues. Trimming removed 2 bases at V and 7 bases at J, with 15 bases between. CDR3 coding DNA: TGTGCCAGCAGCTTATATGGGTGGGTCCGGCAGCCCCAGCATTTT. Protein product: CASSLYGWVRQPQHF.

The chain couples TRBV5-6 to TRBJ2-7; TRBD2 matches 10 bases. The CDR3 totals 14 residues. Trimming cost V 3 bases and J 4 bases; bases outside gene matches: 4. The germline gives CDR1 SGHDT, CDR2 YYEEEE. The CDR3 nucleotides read TGTGCCAGCAGCTCGGGACTAGCGAGGTACGAGCAGTACTTC. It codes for CASSSGLARYEQYF.

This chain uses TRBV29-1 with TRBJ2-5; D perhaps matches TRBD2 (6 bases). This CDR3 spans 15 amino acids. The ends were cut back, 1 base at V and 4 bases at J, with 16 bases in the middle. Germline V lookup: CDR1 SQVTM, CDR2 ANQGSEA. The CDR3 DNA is TGCAGCGTTGAAGCGGTCGTCAGGCGGGGAGAGACCCAGTACTTC. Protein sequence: CSVEAVVRRGETQYF. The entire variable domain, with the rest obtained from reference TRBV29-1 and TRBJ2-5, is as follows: SAVISQKPSRDICQRGTSLTIQCQVDSQVTMMFWYRQQPGQSLTLIATANQGSEATYESGFVIDKFPISRPNLTFSTLTVSNMSPEDSSIYLCSVEAVVRRGETQYFGPGTRLLVL.

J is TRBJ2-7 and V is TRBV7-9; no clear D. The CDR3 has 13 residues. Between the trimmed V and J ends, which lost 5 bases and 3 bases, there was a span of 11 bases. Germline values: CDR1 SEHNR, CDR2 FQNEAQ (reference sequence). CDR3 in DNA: TGTGCCAGCAGCACCTTCACAGTCTACGAGCAGTACTTC. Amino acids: CASSTFTVYEQYF.

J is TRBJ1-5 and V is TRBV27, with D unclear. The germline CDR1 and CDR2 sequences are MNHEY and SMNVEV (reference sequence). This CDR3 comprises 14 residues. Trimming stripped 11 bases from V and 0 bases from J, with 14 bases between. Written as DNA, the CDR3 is TGTGCCTCCAAAAGGCGACATAGCAATCAGCCCCAGCATTTT. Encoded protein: CASKRRHSNQPQHF.

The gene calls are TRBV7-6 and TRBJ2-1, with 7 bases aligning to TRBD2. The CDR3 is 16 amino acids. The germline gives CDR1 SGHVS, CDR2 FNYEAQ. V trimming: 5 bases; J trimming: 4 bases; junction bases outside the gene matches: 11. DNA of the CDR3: TGTGCCAGCAGCCCCCAGGCGGGAGATGGGTACAATGAGCAGTTCTTC. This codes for CASSPQAGDGYNEQFF.

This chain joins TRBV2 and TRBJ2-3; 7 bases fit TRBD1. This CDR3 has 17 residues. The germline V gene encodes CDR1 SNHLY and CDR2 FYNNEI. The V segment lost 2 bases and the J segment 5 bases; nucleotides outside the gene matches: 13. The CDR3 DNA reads TGTGCCAGCAGTGAAATAAAGACAGGGCCGAATGGAGATACGCAGTATTTT. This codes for CASSEIKTGPNGDTQYF. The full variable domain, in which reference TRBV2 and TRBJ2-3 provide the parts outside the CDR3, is EPEVTQTPSHQVTQMGQEVILRCVPISNHLYFYWYRQILGQKVEFLVSFYNNEISEKSEIFDDQFSVERPDGSNFTLKIRSTKLEDSAMYFCASSEIKTGPNGDTQYFGPGTRLTVL.